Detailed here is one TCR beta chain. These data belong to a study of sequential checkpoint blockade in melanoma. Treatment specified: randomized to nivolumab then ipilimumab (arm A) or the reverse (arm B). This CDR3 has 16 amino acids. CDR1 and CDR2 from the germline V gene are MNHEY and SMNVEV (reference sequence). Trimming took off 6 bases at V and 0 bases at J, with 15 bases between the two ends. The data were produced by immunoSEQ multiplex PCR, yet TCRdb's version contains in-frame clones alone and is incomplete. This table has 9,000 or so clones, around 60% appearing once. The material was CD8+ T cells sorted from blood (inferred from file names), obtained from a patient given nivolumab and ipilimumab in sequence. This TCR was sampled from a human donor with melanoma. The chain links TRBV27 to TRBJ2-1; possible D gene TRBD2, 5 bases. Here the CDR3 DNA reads TGTGCCAGCAGCTTAATTGGGGAGAGCTCCTACAATGAGCAGTTCTTC. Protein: CASSLIGESSYNEQFF.